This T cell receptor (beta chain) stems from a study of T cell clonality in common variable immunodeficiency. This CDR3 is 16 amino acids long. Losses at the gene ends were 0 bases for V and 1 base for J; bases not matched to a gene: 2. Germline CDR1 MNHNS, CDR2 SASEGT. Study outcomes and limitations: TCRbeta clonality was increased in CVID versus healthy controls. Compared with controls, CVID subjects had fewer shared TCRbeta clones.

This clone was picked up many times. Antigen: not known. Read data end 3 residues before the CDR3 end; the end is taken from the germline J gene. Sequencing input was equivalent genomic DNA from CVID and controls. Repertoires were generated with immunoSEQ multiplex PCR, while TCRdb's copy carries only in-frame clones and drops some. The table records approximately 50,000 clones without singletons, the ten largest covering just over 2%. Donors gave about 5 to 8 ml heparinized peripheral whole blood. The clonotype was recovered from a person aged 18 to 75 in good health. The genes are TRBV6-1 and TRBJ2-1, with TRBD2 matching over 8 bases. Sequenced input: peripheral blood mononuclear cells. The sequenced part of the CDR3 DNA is TGTGCCAGCAGTGAAGCGCTAGCGGGTTCCTACAATGAG. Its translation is CASSEALAGSYNE. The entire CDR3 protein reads CASSEALAGSYNEQFF.